The TCR beta chain described here comes from a study of blood T cell repertoires in COVID-19 (dated by TCRdb to about 2020). For the study in its entirety: Samples covering the acute and convalescent phases of COVID-19 were provided by collaborators in the United States, Italy and Spain. The prospective study material was composed of cDNA or gDNA derived from T cells, B-cell-depleted T cells, or PBMCs. The dataset comprised deeply sampled blood TCRbeta repertoires from subjects exposed to, actively infected with, or recovered from COVID-19. The repertoires were made available in a free public database intended to serve as a resource for research on the immune response to SARS-CoV-2. The samples were drawn from two sources: the first 160 participants of the ongoing ImmuneRACE study, and over 950 subjects contributed by 6 global collaborators. The sample metadata nearly always contained a de-identified subject ID, COVID-19 status, age in years and sex. Where available, HLA class I and class II types were obtained from metadata supplied by the sample provider rather than from assay-based typing.

The immunoSEQ Assay, a bias-controlled multiplex PCR, was used to amplify TCRbeta CDR3 regions from genomic DNA. As for the authors' bioinformatics: Within the assay, amplification of reference gene primers was used to estimate how many nucleated cells each sample contained. To quantify the absolute abundance of each unique TCRbeta CDR3 rearrangement, sequence reads were collapsed and filtered. Productive Simpson clonality was computed per sample as the square root of Simpson's diversity index over productive rearrangements. What TCRdb holds here is the immuneACCESS table cut down to in-frame rearrangements. Part of the clones is not present; checked against another copy, under half of the missing clones reflect an unresolved V gene, and the others are unexplained. Clonal size and the V and J genes are those of that table, whereas D and trimming came from the DNA. The sample has more than 300,000 clones on record, approximately 91% of them singletons. The ten largest make up roughly 0.9% of the sample.

Summary of the overall study and its limitations: The amount of clinical and demographic metadata varied by source and participant and was provided uncurated.

Only one count was recorded for this clone. Its target antigen remains unknown. No per-base quality is available; no much larger clone lies one base away. In the prospective study, participants were about 18 to 100 years old, resided in about two dozen geographic areas of the United States, and were enrolled through a virtual design. Cohort assignment in the prospective study relied on participant-reported clinical history from a screening survey and a study questionnaire. Exposed participants had been in contact with someone with a PCR-confirmed or clinician-diagnosed COVID-19 case within 2 weeks of study entry. In the prospective study, mobile phlebotomists collected whole blood, serum and a nasopharyngeal or oropharyngeal swab from each participant. Participants in the prospective study had the option to provide additional blood draws and questionnaires over an approximately 2-month period. Before DNA extraction, prospective study blood samples were shipped either frozen or at room temperature.

At the junction V is shortened by 4 bases and J by 1 base, with 16 bases in between. Taken from the germline V gene (reference sequence), the CDR1 and CDR2 loops are GTSNPN and SVGIG. The CDR3 spans 15 residues, from the cysteine through the phenylalanine. CDR3 DNA only is kept here, 45 bases in frame from base 1. Here the chain combines TRBV30 and TRBJ1-2; D gene: possibly TRBD1, on 6 matching bases. The clonotype comes from a woman in her thirties or forties who had been exposed to COVID-19. What was sequenced was PBMCs or T cells enriched from blood (not recorded which). The bases are TGTGCCTGGACAGACCCGGACAGTTATAACTATGGCTACACCTTC. It translates as CAWTDPDSYNYGYTF.